This TCR beta chain was sequenced in a study of human T cells and chemical hapten exposure. Study summary: Alopecia areata, totalis or universalis was found in mostly female patients.

MiXCR, run by TCRdb on the RACE reads, gives a single entry per CDR3 protein. The data hold approximately 340,000 distinct CDR3 sequences, with about 7% observed a single time. Between the trimmed V and J ends, which lost 5 bases and 2 bases, there was a span of 11 bases. The germline V gene encodes CDR1 SGHTA and CDR2 FQGNSA. The CDR3 loop spans 14 amino acids. This clonotype was recorded many times. The antigen is not known. The time point denotes: patch test 1, 2 weeks after DPC sensitization. The treatment denotes: therapeutic diphenylcyclopropenone sensitization with weekly scalp DPC. Whole blood that had not been fractionated was the source of extracted total RNA. Study-wide results and caveats: While controls formed fewer of them, expanded TCRs formed significantly more large CDR3 similarity clusters.

Source: whole blood, taken in connection with sensitization to the hapten diphenylcyclopropenone (DPC). V gene TRBV7-2 combines with J gene TRBJ2-3; a weak D match, TRBD2 (6 bases). The clonotype originates from a woman in her late teens or twenties with alopecia areata. Some clones in this sample may be carry-over from other donors' samples. CDR3 loop: CASSRSSVTDTQYF. CDR3 DNA sequence: TGTGCCAGCAGCCGTTCTAGCGTCACAGATACGCAGTATTTT.